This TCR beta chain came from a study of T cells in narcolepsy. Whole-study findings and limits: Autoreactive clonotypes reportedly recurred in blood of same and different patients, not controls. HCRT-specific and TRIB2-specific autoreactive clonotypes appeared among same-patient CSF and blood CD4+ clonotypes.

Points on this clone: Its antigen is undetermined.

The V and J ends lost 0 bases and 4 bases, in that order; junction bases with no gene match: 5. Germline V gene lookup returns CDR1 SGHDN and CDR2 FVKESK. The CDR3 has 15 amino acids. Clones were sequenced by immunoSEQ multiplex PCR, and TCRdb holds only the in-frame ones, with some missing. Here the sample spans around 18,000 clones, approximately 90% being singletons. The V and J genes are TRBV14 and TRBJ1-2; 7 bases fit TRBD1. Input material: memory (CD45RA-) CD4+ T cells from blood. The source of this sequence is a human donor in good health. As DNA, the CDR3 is TGTGCCAGCAGCCAAGATATTACAGGGGTCTATGGCTACACCTTC. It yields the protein CASSQDITGVYGYTF.